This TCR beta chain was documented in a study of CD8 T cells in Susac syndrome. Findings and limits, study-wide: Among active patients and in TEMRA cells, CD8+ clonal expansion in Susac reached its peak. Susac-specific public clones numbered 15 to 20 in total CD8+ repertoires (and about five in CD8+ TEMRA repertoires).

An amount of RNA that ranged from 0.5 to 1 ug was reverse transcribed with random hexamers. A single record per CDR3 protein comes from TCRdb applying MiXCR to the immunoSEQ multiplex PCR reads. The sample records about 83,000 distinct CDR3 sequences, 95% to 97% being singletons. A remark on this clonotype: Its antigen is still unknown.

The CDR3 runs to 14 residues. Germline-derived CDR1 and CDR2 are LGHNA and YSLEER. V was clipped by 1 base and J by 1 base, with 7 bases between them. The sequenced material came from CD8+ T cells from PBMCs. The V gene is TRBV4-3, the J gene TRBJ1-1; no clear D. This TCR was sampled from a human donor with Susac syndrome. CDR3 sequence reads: CASSQVDTNTEAFF. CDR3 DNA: TGCGCCAGCAGCCAAGTCGACACGAACACTGAAGCTTTCTTT.